A single sample is the source of the 30 T cell receptor beta chains below, sequenced in a study of blood T cell repertoires in COVID-19. Measured with immunoSEQ multiplex PCR; TCRdb has only the in-frame clones, and not every one. The data contain roughly 190,000 clones, nearly 90% of them seen just once; the ten biggest clones take up around a fifth. Sequenced input: peripheral blood. Source of these receptors: a man aged 55 to 70 with active or convalescent COVID-19.

The chain is built from TRBV12-3 or TRBV12-4 and TRBJ1-5; TRBD1 aligns across 8 bases. The trim removed 5 bases at V and 4 bases at J, leaving 1 base unmatched. This CDR3 contains 13 residues. The DNA of the CDR3 is TGTGCCAGCAGTGGGACAGGAAATCAGCCCCAGCATTTT. This sequence encodes CASSGTGNQPQHF.

This clone was recorded only once. V and J are TRBV6-4 and TRBJ2-2, with TRBD1 matching over 8 bases. The CDR3 consists of 16 residues. Unmatched junction bases numbered 11, after V lost 10 bases and J lost 1 base. Per germline, CDR1 MRHNA and CDR2 SNTAGT. The CDR3 region is CANNPSDRENTGELFF. In nucleotides, the CDR3 is TGTGCCAACAACCCCTCGGACAGGGAGAACACCGGGGAGCTGTTTTTT.

The genes are TRBV7-2 and TRBJ2-1, with TRBD2 matching over 9 bases. This CDR3 is 15 amino acids long. CDR1 is SGHTA, CDR2 FQGNSA, per germline. The V gene end was trimmed by 6 bases and the J gene end by 6 bases; junction bases not matched to a gene: 9. Written as DNA, the CDR3 is TGTGCCAGCAGGTTACCGGGACTAGCTGGCAATGAGCAGTTCTTC. Protein: CASRLPGLAGNEQFF.

The chain carries TRBV5-1 and TRBJ2-1; 14 bases fit TRBD2. Germline CDR1 and CDR2: SGHRS and YFSETQ. This CDR3 region has 18 residues. The ends lost 3 bases at V and 0 bases at J; junction bases unmatched: 5. CDR3 sequence: CASSSGLAGGFSYNEQFF. The CDR3, as DNA: TGCGCCAGCAGCTCCGGACTAGCGGGGGGATTCTCCTACAATGAGCAGTTCTTC. Filled out from reference TRBV5-1 and TRBJ2-1, the complete variable domain reads KAGVTQTPRYLIKTRGQQVTLSCSPISGHRSVSWYQQTPGQGLQFLFEYFSETQRNKGNFPGRFSGRQFSNSRSEMNVSTLELGDSALYLCASSSGLAGGFSYNEQFFGPGTRLTVL.

CDR3 nucleotides: TGCGCCAGCAGAGACCAACTCAGGGACACTGAAGCTTTCTTT. Translated, it gives CASRDQLRDTEAFF. The chain links TRBV5-1 to TRBJ1-1; D is possibly TRBD1 (5 bases). Trimming took 5 bases from V and 3 from J, leaving 14 bases between them. This CDR3 has 14 amino acids. Germline CDR1 and CDR2: SGHRS and YFSETQ. Looking up the rest from reference TRBV5-1 and TRBJ1-1 gives the full variable domain: KAGVTQTPRYLIKTRGQQVTLSCSPISGHRSVSWYQQTPGQGLQFLFEYFSETQRNKGNFPGRFSGRQFSNSRSEMNVSTLELGDSALYLCASRDQLRDTEAFFGQGTRLTVV.

This clone was recorded once. This chain connects TRBV5-1 to TRBJ1-1, with D unclear. The CDR3 runs 13 residues. Germline V gene sequence: CDR1 SGHRS, CDR2 YFSETQ. V gave up 2 bases and J gave up 0 bases, with 5 bases separating them. The CDR3 DNA is TGCGCCAGCAGCTTAACACTGAACACTGAAGCTTTCTTT. Amino acids: CASSLTLNTEAFF.

This chain uses TRBV14 with TRBJ1-2; a weak D match, TRBD1 (6 bases). Per germline, CDR1 SGHDN and CDR2 FVKESK. V shed 4 bases and J shed 5 bases, with 14 bases lying between them. The CDR3 contains 14 residues. The CDR3 sequence: CASSPSRQAYGYTF. The CDR3, as DNA: TGTGCCAGCAGCCCGAGCAGACAGGCGTATGGCTACACCTTC.

This clone was seen a handful of times. CDR3 loop: CATSRAGQGFSYEQYF. The CDR3 bases are TGTGCCACCAGCAGAGCGGGACAGGGGTTCTCCTACGAGCAGTACTTC. The rearrangement links TRBV15 to TRBJ2-7; TRBD1 matches at 10 bases. The germline V gene encodes CDR1 LNHNV and CDR2 YYDKDF (reference sequence). The length of the CDR3 is 16 residues. V lost 1 base and J lost 0; bases outside the gene matches: 3.

J is TRBJ1-3 and V is TRBV19; possibly TRBD1 for D (6 bases). V was trimmed by 3 bases and J by 4 bases, leaving 16 bases between them. The CDR3 extends over 16 amino acids. The germline gives CDR1 LNHDA, CDR2 SQIVND (reference sequence). The chain's CDR3 is CASSILQGPGGNTIYF. The CDR3, as DNA: TGTGCCAGTAGTATTCTCCAGGGGCCGGGAGGAAACACCATATATTTT.

The J gene is TRBJ2-7, the V gene TRBV7-9; 11 bases map to TRBD2. The CDR3 is 16 residues long. J gave up 1 base and V 1 base, and 3 bases lay outside the gene matches. Germline loops: CDR1 SEHNR, CDR2 FQNEAQ (reference sequence). CDR3 in amino acids: CASSLGIAGGSYEQYF. CDR3 bases: TGTGCCAGCAGCTTAGGGATAGCGGGGGGGTCCTACGAGCAGTACTTC.

This chain links TRBV19 with TRBJ1-2; 9 positions match TRBD1. This CDR3 is built from 16 residues. Germline trimming cut 6 bases from V and 5 bases from J; bases unmatched to any gene: 13. The V gene's germline CDR1 is LNHDA and CDR2 SQIVND (reference sequence). Here the CDR3 reads CASRQDPGTGSYGYTF. The CDR3, as DNA: TGTGCCAGTAGGCAAGACCCCGGGACAGGGTCTTATGGCTACACCTTC.

Note on this clone: This may be a read error: a much more frequent sequence differs by one nucleotide. The chain carries TRBV7-7 and TRBJ2-5, with 12 bases that match TRBD2. Unmatched junction bases numbered 3, after V lost 6 bases and J lost 1 base. The CDR3 loop spans 15 amino acids. The germline V gene encodes CDR1 SSHAT and CDR2 FNYEAQ (reference sequence). DNA for the CDR3: TGTGCCAGCAGTCAACTAGCGGGGGGCCAAGAGACCCAGTACTTC. It translates to CASSQLAGGQETQYF.

This clone was observed a few times. The gene calls are TRBV7-2 and TRBJ1-5; D is uncertain. CDR3 length equals 13 residues. V lost 1 base, J lost 6 bases, and 7 bases lay in between. Germline lookup yields CDR1 SGHTA and CDR2 FQGNSA. The CDR3 coding sequence is TGTGCCAGCAGCTTAGGGGGAGCTCAGCCCCAGCATTTT. Translated: CASSLGGAQPQHF.

This clone was detected once. The CDR3 nucleotides read TGCGCCAGCAGCTCCGGGACAGGTGGGATGAACACTGAAGCTTTCTTT. It encodes CASSSGTGGMNTEAFF. This sequence joins TRBV5-1 and TRBJ1-1; 8 nucleotides line up with TRBD1. The CDR3 has 16 residues. Germline values: CDR1 SGHRS, CDR2 YFSETQ. V shed 3 bases and J 0 bases; nucleotides not matched to a gene: 7.

This chain connects TRBV6-5 to TRBJ1-4; 8 positions match TRBD1. Per germline, CDR1 MNHEY and CDR2 SVGAGI. The CDR3 is 15 amino acids. The junction had 9 bases not matched to a gene; V was cut back by 8 bases and J by 4 bases. The CDR3 reads CASGGTGLLNEKLFF. Written as DNA, the CDR3 is TGTGCCAGCGGGGGGACAGGCCTCCTTAATGAAAAACTGTTTTTT.

The table lists this clone with a count of one. Here the CDR3 DNA reads TGCAGCGTTGCAGGAAATACTAACTATGGCTACACCTTC. Protein: CSVAGNTNYGYTF. This sequence joins TRBV29-1 and TRBJ1-2, with D unresolved. The CDR3 length is 13 residues. V lost 4 bases, J lost 0 bases, and 9 bases lay in between. Looked up from germline, CDR1 is SQVTM and CDR2 is ANQGSEA.

This clone turned up a few times. J is TRBJ1-6 and V is TRBV27; TRBD1 aligns across 8 bases. The germline CDR1 and CDR2 sequences are MNHEY and SMNVEV (reference sequence). The CDR3 loop spans 18 amino acids. Trimming cost V 6 bases and J 0 bases; bases outside gene matches: 10. Written as DNA, the CDR3 is TGTGCCAGCAGGCTTACGGGACAGGCGGGCTCCTATAATTCACCCCTCCACTTT. Translation: CASRLTGQAGSYNSPLHF.

CDR3 DNA sequence: TGTGCCAGTAGTGACCTAATGGGAGGCACTGAAGCTTTCTTT. As protein: CASSDLMGGTEAFF. The chain joins TRBV19 to TRBJ1-1; no clear D. The CDR3 consists of 14 residues. The V end was cut by 5 bases, the J end by 4 bases, with 14 bases between. Germline CDR1 and CDR2: LNHDA and SQIVND (reference sequence).

V is TRBV21-1 and J is TRBJ1-2; no DNA check was done on the table's D call, TRBD1. TRBV21-1 is annotated as a pseudogene. The CDR3 loop spans 15 amino acids. The CDR3 coding sequence is TGTGCCAGCACCCCACCATCGCTGGGGGCCTATGGCTACACCTTC. The encoded protein is CASTPPSLGAYGYTF.

The chain uses TRBV6-5 and TRBJ1-2; 10 bases fit TRBD1. V gave up 0 bases and J gave up 4 bases; unmatched junction bases: 5. CDR3 length equals 16 residues. Germline lookup yields CDR1 MNHEY and CDR2 SVGAGI. DNA of the CDR3: TGTGCCAGCAGTTACTCGAGGGACAGGGGTTTCTATGGCTACACCTTC. This codes for CASSYSRDRGFYGYTF.

The chain is built from TRBV13 and TRBJ1-6; the D gene is possibly TRBD1 (5 bases). This CDR3 spans 13 amino acids. CDR1 PRHDT and CDR2 FYEKMQ come from the germline V gene (reference sequence). The V and J ends lost 2 bases and 8 bases respectively, with 7 bases between them. The CDR3, as DNA: TGTGCCAGCAGCTTATGGGGGGATTCACCCCTCCACTTT. Translation gives CASSLWGDSPLHF.

This clone was seen a few times. The rearrangement uses TRBV5-1 and TRBJ2-1, with TRBD1 identical over 11 bases. The CDR3 covers 17 residues. V lost 2 bases and J lost 6; bases outside the gene matches: 10. Per germline, CDR1 SGHRS and CDR2 YFSETQ. CDR3 region: CASSFFGFGTGGNEQFF. CDR3 in DNA: TGCGCCAGCAGCTTTTTTGGTTTTGGGACAGGGGGCAATGAGCAGTTCTTC.

Here the CDR3 reads CASSRTGGGDYGYTF. The CDR3 DNA reads as TGTGCCAGCAGCCGGACAGGGGGCGGTGACTATGGCTACACCTTC. The chain combines TRBV11-1 with TRBJ1-2, with 11 positions matching TRBD1. V lost 5 bases to trimming and J lost 3 bases; unmatched junction nucleotides: 5. The length of the CDR3 is 15 residues. Germline V lookup: CDR1 SGHAT, CDR2 FQDESV (reference sequence).

The rearrangement uses TRBV29-1 and TRBJ2-3, with TRBD2 identical over 13 bases. J was trimmed by 3 bases and V by 6 bases; bases with no gene match: 6. CDR1 is SQVTM, CDR2 ANQGSEA, per germline. The CDR3 consists of 15 residues. In nucleotides, the CDR3 is TGCAGCGTGGAGACTAGCGGGGGGTGGACAGATACGCAGTATTTT. It is translated as CSVETSGGWTDTQYF.

The V gene is TRBV18, the J gene TRBJ2-3; the D gene is possibly TRBD2 (6 bases). Trimming stripped 2 bases from V and 2 bases from J, with 14 bases between. This CDR3 spans 16 amino acids. Germline V gives CDR1 KGHSH, CDR2 LQKENI. The CDR3 region has the DNA TGTGCCAGCTCACCAATACGGCGGGGAGACACAGATACGCAGTATTTT. Its translation: CASSPIRRGDTDTQYF.

The V and J genes are TRBV3-1 (or the pseudogene TRBV3-2) and TRBJ1-2; D call uncertain. Trimming removed 1 base from V and 4 bases from J, with 13 bases in between. CDR1 is LGHDT and CDR2 is YNNKEL in the germline V gene (reference sequence). The CDR3 extends over 15 amino acids. CDR3 nucleotides: TGTGCCAGCAGCCAAGCGGCGGGCACTACCTATGGCTACACCTTC. Translated: CASSQAAGTTYGYTF.

The CDR3 DNA is TGTGCCAGCAGCCAAGGGGGGGGTTCTGGAAACACCATATATTTT. Translating it yields CASSQGGGSGNTIYF. The chain combines TRBV14 with TRBJ1-3, with D possibly matching TRBD1 (5 bases). This CDR3 is 15 amino acids long. The ends were cut back, 1 base at V and 1 base at J, with 8 bases in the middle. In germline, CDR1 is SGHDN, CDR2 FVKESK.

The genes are TRBV4-1 and TRBJ1-4, with D possibly being TRBD1 (5 bases). Germline values: CDR1 MGHRA, CDR2 YSYEKL. The V end lost 0 bases, the J end lost 6 bases, and 14 bases lay between the germline ends. The CDR3 extends over 16 amino acids. CDR3 amino acids: CASSQDQQVSYEKLFF. Here the CDR3 DNA reads TGCGCCAGCAGCCAAGATCAACAGGTGTCCTATGAAAAACTGTTTTTT.

V and J are TRBV6-5 and TRBJ1-2; weak D call: TRBD1 (5 bases). Germline CDR1 reads MNHEY; CDR2 reads SVGAGI. This CDR3 has 15 amino acids. With 7 bases removed from V and 2 bases from J, the gap between germline ends came to 17 bases. The CDR3 is CASIMDTGRNYGYTF. In DNA, the CDR3 is TGTGCCAGCATCATGGACACTGGGAGGAACTATGGCTACACCTTC.

In its sample, this clone was seen once. The genes are TRBV7-9 and TRBJ1-4; tentative D call: TRBD1 (5 bases). CDR1 SEHNR and CDR2 FQNEAQ come from the germline V gene (reference sequence). Deletions cut 3 bases from V and 5 bases from J, with 10 bases between. This CDR3 has 14 amino acids. The CDR3, as DNA: TGTGCCAGCAGCTTCCGGGACTCGAATGAAAAACTGTTTTTT. Its protein product is CASSFRDSNEKLFF. Variable domain in full (rest from reference TRBV7-9 and TRBJ1-4): DTGVSQNPRHKITKRGQNVTFRCDPISEHNRLYWYRQTLGQGPEFLTYFQNEAQLEKSRLLSDRFSAERPKGSFSTLEIQRTEQGDSAMYLCASSFRDSNEKLFFGSGTQLSVL.